The 24 T cell receptor beta chains below were found in one sample sequenced in a study of T cell repertoires in cytomegalovirus infection (dated by TCRdb to the late 2010s). Sequenced using an Illumina HiSeq 1500. Starting from the raw public reads, TCRdb applied fastp trimming at Q25, assembled clones with MiXCR and retained in-frame beta chains. CDR3 protein duplicates are merged, each entry listing the most common genes and DNA. In all, the sample holds 490,000 or so distinct CDR3 sequences, and over 9% of those were seen once. In total, the top ten clones hold about a tenth of the sample. Sequencing was performed on PBMCs. The receptors shown here come from a human donor in good health (CMV status not recorded). Some clones in this sample may be carry-over from other donors' samples.

There are many counts of this clonotype. The chain combines TRBV28 with TRBJ2-1; perhaps D is TRBD1 or TRBD2 (6 bases each). The ends were cut back, 6 bases at V and 7 bases at J, with 19 bases in the middle. CDR1 MDHEN and CDR2 SYDVKM come from the germline V gene. CDR3 length: 15 residues. CDR3 DNA sequence: TGTGCCAGCAGCCTAGGGGTCGGGGGCATGAATGAGCAGTTCTTC. Translated: CASSLGVGGMNEQFF.

There are many counts of this clonotype. V usage is TRBV12-3 or TRBV12-4 and J usage is TRBJ1-2, with D unclear. This CDR3 comprises 14 residues. V lost 5 bases and J lost 4, with 14 bases in between. The CDR3 coding sequence is TGTGCCAGCAGTGCGTCAGGAGACCTCTATGGCTACACCTTC. It specifies CASSASGDLYGYTF.

There are a few counts of this clonotype. The chain links TRBV20-1 to TRBJ1-1, with D perhaps TRBD1 (6 bases). This CDR3 region has 15 residues. CDR1 is DFQATT, CDR2 SNEGSKA, per germline (reference sequence). Trimming removed 5 bases at V and 0 bases at J, with 16 bases between. DNA of the CDR3: TGCAGTGCTCGGCGGAGGGCAGGGGTGAACACTGAAGCTTTCTTT. Amino acid sequence: CSARRRAGVNTEAFF.

This clonotype was picked up many times. V is TRBV10-3 and J is TRBJ2-7; maybe TRBD2 (6 bases). The CDR3 contains 13 residues. Per germline, CDR1 ENHRY and CDR2 SYGVKD. Between the trimmed V and J ends, which lost 4 bases and 5 bases, there was a span of 12 bases. CDR3 in amino acids: CAISATGSNEQYF. CDR3 bases: TGTGCCATCAGTGCGACCGGGAGCAACGAGCAGTACTTC.

This clonotype has ten or more counts. The gene calls are TRBV7-9 and TRBJ2-1; weak D call: TRBD2 (6 bases). This CDR3 comprises 16 residues. V was trimmed by 5 bases and J by 7 bases, leaving 21 bases between them. The germline V gene has CDR1 SEHNR and CDR2 FQNEAQ (reference sequence). CDR3 DNA sequence: TGTGCCAGCAGCCACTCTCTAGCGTTGGAGGGGAATGAGCAGTTCTTC. It encodes CASSHSLALEGNEQFF.

At least ten counts were recorded for this clonotype. The chain recombines TRBV7-8 with TRBJ1-2; TRBD1 matches 7 bases. V was clipped by 3 bases and J by 4 bases; unmatched bases: 5. From germline, CDR1 is SGHVS and CDR2 FQNEAQ. This CDR3 comprises 14 residues. The CDR3, as DNA: TGTGCCAGCAGCTTTGAACAGGGGACCTATGGCTACACCTTC. It is translated as CASSFEQGTYGYTF.

This clonotype has only a few counts. This rearrangement joins TRBV25-1 to TRBJ2-1, with 8 bases matching TRBD1. Germline V gene data show CDR1 as MGHDK and CDR2 as SYGVNS. The V and J ends lost 10 bases and 2 bases, in that order; junction bases with no gene match: 4. The CDR3 covers 13 residues. CDR3 coding DNA: TGTGCCACTACGGACAGGGCCTACAATGAGCAGTTCTTC. Residues: CATTDRAYNEQFF.

Ten or more counts support this clonotype. The rearrangement links TRBV7-2 to TRBJ2-5, with 12 bases lining up with TRBD2. The CDR3 runs 15 residues. CDR1 is SGHTA and CDR2 is FQGNSA in the germline V gene. Losses at the gene ends were 5 bases for V and 5 bases for J; bases not matched to a gene: 6. The CDR3 sequence is CASSPTSGSHETQYF. CDR3 DNA: TGTGCCAGCAGCCCGACTAGCGGGAGCCACGAGACCCAGTACTTC. Full variable domain (outside the CDR3, taken from reference TRBV7-2 and TRBJ2-5): GAGVSQSPSNKVTEKGKDVELRCDPISGHTALYWYRQSLGQGLEFLIYFQGNSAPDKSGLPSDRFSAERTGGSVSTLTIQRTQQEDSAVYLCASSPTSGSHETQYFGPGTRLLVL.

This clonotype was detected ten times or more. The CDR3 loop is CASSQRTYGYTF. DNA of the CDR3: TGTGCCAGCAGTCAACGGACCTATGGCTACACCTTC. V is TRBV14 and J is TRBJ1-2; D is uncertain. V lost 6 bases and J lost 4, with 9 bases in between. Per the germline V gene, CDR1 is SGHDN and CDR2 is FVKESK. This CDR3 has 12 residues.

The CDR3 region has the DNA TGTGCCAGCAGTTGGACACTGGGCAATCAGCCCCAGCATTTT. Protein product: CASSWTLGNQPQHF. This sequence joins TRBV12-3 or TRBV12-4 and TRBJ1-5; a possible D gene is TRBD1 (5 bases). The V gene lost 4 bases and the J gene lost 2 bases, with 9 bases spanning the gap. This CDR3 is 14 amino acids long.

This rearrangement joins TRBV7-9 to TRBJ1-4, with D possibly being TRBD1 (5 bases). V was trimmed by 1 base and J by 4 bases, leaving 10 bases between them. The CDR3 is 15 amino acids. Germline V gene data show CDR1 as SEHNR and CDR2 as FQNEAQ (reference sequence). The CDR3 DNA reads TGTGCCAGCAGCTTAGGAGAGGGGTTTAATGAAAAACTGTTTTTT. Translating it yields CASSLGEGFNEKLFF.

This clonotype was seen only a few times. The rearrangement joins TRBV6-8 to TRBJ2-1; TRBD2 aligns across 11 bases. J lost 5 bases, V lost 6 bases, and 6 bases had no gene match. This CDR3 is 15 amino acids long. The germline CDR1 and CDR2 sequences are MNHGY and SAAAGT. The CDR3 nucleotides are TGTGCCAGCAGATTTAGCGGGGGGGCAAACAATGAGCAGTTCTTC. Translation gives CASRFSGGANNEQFF.

At least ten counts were recorded for this clonotype. CDR3 residues: CASRGGGGYTGELFF. The CDR3 DNA sequence: TGTGCCAGTAGGGGTGGGGGGGGTTACACCGGGGAGCTGTTTTTT. V is TRBV19 and J is TRBJ2-2; 7 bases fit TRBD2. This CDR3 has 15 residues. Germline CDR1 LNHDA, CDR2 SQIVND (reference sequence). The V and J ends lost 6 bases and 3 bases, in that order; junction bases with no gene match: 7.

The table lists this clonotype with many counts. This chain uses TRBV20-1 with TRBJ1-5; D not certain. Germline CDR1 DFQATT, CDR2 SNEGSKA (reference sequence). With 3 bases removed from V and 0 bases from J, the gap between germline ends came to 12 bases. This CDR3 region has 15 residues. The chain's CDR3 is CSARSAVSSNQPQHF. The CDR3 DNA is TGCAGTGCTAGGTCGGCAGTAAGTAGCAATCAGCCCCAGCATTTT.

In this sample, this clonotype turned up many times. V and J are TRBV7-2 and TRBJ2-5; D gene ambiguous. The length of the CDR3 is 16 residues. V lost 5 bases, J lost 4 bases, and 20 bases lay in between. Germline values: CDR1 SGHTA, CDR2 FQGNSA. Written as DNA, the CDR3 is TGTGCCAGCAGCCGCCCGGTGGGTAGTTTCGGAGAGACCCAGTACTTC. Translating gives CASSRPVGSFGETQYF. Using reference TRBV7-2 and TRBJ2-5 for the parts outside the CDR3, the full variable domain is GAGVSQSPSNKVTEKGKDVELRCDPISGHTALYWYRQSLGQGLEFLIYFQGNSAPDKSGLPSDRFSAERTGGSVSTLTIQRTQQEDSAVYLCASSRPVGSFGETQYFGPGTRLLVL.

This clonotype was recorded at least ten times. V usage is TRBV19 and J usage is TRBJ2-2; D not certain. The CDR3 has 16 residues. V was clipped by 7 bases and J by 0 bases, with 15 bases between them. The germline gives CDR1 LNHDA, CDR2 SQIVND (reference sequence). The CDR3 spells CASTLDRLANTGELFF. As DNA, the CDR3 is TGTGCCAGTACCCTGGACCGCCTTGCGAACACCGGGGAGCTGTTTTTT.

The V call is TRBV7-8, the J call TRBJ2-1; 11 bases fit TRBD2. The CDR3 extends over 17 amino acids. V lost 6 bases to trimming and J lost 5 bases; unmatched junction nucleotides: 12. CDR1 is SGHVS and CDR2 is FQNEAQ in the germline V gene. CDR3 sequence reads: CASSSQGGTSGNNEQFF. The DNA of the CDR3 is TGTGCCAGCAGTTCTCAGGGTGGGACTAGCGGTAACAATGAGCAGTTCTTC.

This clonotype was counted ten times or more. The CDR3 coding sequence is TGTGCCCTTTCAATGGGGGGTTCCTACGAGCAGTACTTC. Encoded protein: CALSMGGSYEQYF. The chain has TRBV6-6 and TRBJ2-7; a weak D match, TRBD2 (6 bases). The germline V and J ends were trimmed by 11 bases and 1 base, with 15 bases remaining between them. CDR1 MNHNY and CDR2 SVGAGI come from the germline V gene (reference sequence). The CDR3 loop spans 13 amino acids.

This clonotype was seen more than once but under ten times. V is TRBV6-6 and J is TRBJ1-2, with 7 nucleotides matching TRBD1. From germline, CDR1 is MNHNY and CDR2 SVGAGI (reference sequence). CDR3 length: 16 amino acids. V trimming: 2 bases; J trimming: 3 bases; junction bases outside the gene matches: 9. CDR3 protein: CASSYLGTGEDYGYTF. Here the CDR3 DNA reads TGTGCCAGCAGTTACCTCGGTACAGGGGAAGACTATGGCTACACCTTC.

This clonotype was detected many times. The CDR3 sequence is CSAGGTGSYEQYF. The DNA for the CDR3 is TGCAGTGCCGGCGGGACAGGAAGTTACGAGCAGTACTTC. The chain combines TRBV20-1 with TRBJ2-7, with TRBD1 matching over 8 bases. Germline V lookup: CDR1 DFQATT, CDR2 SNEGSKA (reference sequence). V lost 6 bases, J lost 4 bases, and 8 bases stayed unmatched. The CDR3 runs 13 residues.

This clonotype showed up many times. The rearrangement links TRBV7-3 to TRBJ2-6; D is ambiguous. Germline loops: CDR1 SGHTA, CDR2 FQGTGA. The CDR3 totals 14 residues. The V end lost 10 bases, the J end lost 1 base, and 11 bases lay between the germline ends. CDR3 DNA: TGTGCCACCAGGCTGGGGTCTGGGGCCAACGTCCTGACTTTC. This gives the protein CATRLGSGANVLTF.

This clonotype appeared many times. J is TRBJ1-2 and V is TRBV14; D is ambiguous. In germline, CDR1 is SGHDN, CDR2 FVKESK. CDR3 length: 14 residues. V was cut by 0 bases and J by 5 bases, with 10 bases left in between. CDR3 in DNA: TGTGCCAGCAGCCAAGACAGGCCCCCGTATGGCTACACCTTC. Translated: CASSQDRPPYGYTF.

This clonotype was observed at least ten times. This chain links TRBV5-1 with TRBJ2-1, with 8 bases identical to TRBD1. Germline-derived CDR1 and CDR2 are SGHRS and YFSETQ. V lost 4 bases to trimming and J lost 4 bases; unmatched junction nucleotides: 10. This CDR3 contains 16 residues. CDR3 nucleotides: TGCGCCAGCAGCCCCTCCGGGACAGGTATTTACAATGAGCAGTTCTTC. Its translation: CASSPSGTGIYNEQFF.

The V and J genes are TRBV20-1 and TRBJ2-5; 9 positions match TRBD2. Germline V gene lookup returns CDR1 DFQATT and CDR2 SNEGSKA (reference sequence). The CDR3 length is 15 residues. Losses at the gene ends were 1 base for V and 1 base for J; bases not matched to a gene: 4. The CDR3: CSARASGEGQETQYF. In DNA, the CDR3 is TGCAGTGCTAGAGCTAGCGGGGAAGGCCAAGAGACCCAGTACTTC.